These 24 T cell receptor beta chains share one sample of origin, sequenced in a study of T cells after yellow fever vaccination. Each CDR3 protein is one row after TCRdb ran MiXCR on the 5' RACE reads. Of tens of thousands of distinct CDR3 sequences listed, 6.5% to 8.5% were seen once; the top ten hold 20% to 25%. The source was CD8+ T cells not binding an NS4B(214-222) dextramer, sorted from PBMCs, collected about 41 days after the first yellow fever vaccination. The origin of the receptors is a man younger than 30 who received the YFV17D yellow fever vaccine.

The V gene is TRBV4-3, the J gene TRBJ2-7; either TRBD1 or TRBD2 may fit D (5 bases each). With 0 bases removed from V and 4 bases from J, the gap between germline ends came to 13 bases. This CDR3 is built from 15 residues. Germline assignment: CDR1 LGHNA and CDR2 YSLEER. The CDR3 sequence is CASSQDLNEGYEQYV. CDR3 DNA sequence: TGCGCCAGCAGCCAAGATCTTAACGAGGGGTACGAGCAGTACGTC.

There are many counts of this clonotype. The CDR3 region is CASSQEVAEETQYF. The CDR3 nucleotides read TGTGCCAGCAGCCAAGAGGTTGCGGAAGAGACCCAGTACTTC. J is TRBJ2-5 and V is TRBV7-2; D not certain. The CDR3 runs to 14 residues. The ends were cut back, 5 bases at V and 3 bases at J, with 13 bases in the middle. CDR1 SGHTA and CDR2 FQGNSA come from the germline V gene.

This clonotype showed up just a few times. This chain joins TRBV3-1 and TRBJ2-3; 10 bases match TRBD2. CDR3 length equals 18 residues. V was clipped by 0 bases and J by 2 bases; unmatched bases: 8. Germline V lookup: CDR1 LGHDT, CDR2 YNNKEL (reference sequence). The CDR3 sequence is CASSQDIGTSGDTDTQYF. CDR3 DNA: TGTGCCAGCAGCCAAGATATCGGTACTAGCGGGGACACAGATACGCAGTATTTT.

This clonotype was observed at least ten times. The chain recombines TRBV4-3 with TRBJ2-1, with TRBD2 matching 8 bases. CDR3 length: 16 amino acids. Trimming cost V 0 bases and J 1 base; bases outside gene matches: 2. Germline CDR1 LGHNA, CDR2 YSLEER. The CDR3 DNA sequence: TGCGCCAGCAGCCAAGATGCTAGCGGGTCCTACAATGAGCAGTTCTTC. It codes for CASSQDASGSYNEQFF.

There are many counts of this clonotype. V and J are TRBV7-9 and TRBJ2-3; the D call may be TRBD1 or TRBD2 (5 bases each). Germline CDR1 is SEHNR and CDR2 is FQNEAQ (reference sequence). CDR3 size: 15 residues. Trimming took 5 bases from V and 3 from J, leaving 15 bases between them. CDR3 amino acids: CASSLRDPKTDTQYF. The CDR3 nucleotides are TGTGCCAGCAGCCTTCGGGACCCTAAAACAGATACGCAGTATTTT.

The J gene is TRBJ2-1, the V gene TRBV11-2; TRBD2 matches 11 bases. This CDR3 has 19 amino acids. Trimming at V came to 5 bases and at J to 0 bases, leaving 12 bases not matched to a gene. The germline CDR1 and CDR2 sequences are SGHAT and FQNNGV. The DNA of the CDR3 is TGTGCCAGCAGCCCTGGGCCTAGCGGGGGGAAGTCCTCCTACAATGAGCAGTTCTTC. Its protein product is CASSPGPSGGKSSYNEQFF.

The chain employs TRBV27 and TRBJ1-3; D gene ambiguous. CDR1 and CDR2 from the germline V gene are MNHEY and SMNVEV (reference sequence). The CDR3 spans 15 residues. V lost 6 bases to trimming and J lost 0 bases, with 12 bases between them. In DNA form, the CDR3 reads TGTGCCAGCAGCCCGGGATGGAACTCTGGAAACACCATATATTTT. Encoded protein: CASSPGWNSGNTIYF.

In DNA form, the CDR3 reads TGTGCCACCTTATTAGGGGGCGCCCCCGGTGAAAAACTGTTTTTT. Translated, it gives CATLLGGAPGEKLFF. The chain joins TRBV7-9 to TRBJ1-4, with 7 bases matching TRBD1. V trimming: 10 bases; J trimming: 7 bases; junction bases outside the gene matches: 15. Looked up from germline, CDR1 is SEHNR and CDR2 is FQNEAQ (reference sequence). This CDR3 is 15 amino acids long.

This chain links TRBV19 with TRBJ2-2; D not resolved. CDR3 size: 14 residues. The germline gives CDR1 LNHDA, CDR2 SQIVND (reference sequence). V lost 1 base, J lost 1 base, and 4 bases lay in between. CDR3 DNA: TGTGCCAGTAGTATAGTCGAGAACACCGGGGAGCTGTTTTTT. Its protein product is CASSIVENTGELFF. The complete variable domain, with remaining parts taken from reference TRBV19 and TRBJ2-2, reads DGGITQSPKYLFRKEGQNVTLSCEQNLNHDAMYWYRQDPGQGLRLIYYSQIVNDFQKGDIAEGYSVSREKKESFPLTVTSAQKNPTAFYLCASSIVENTGELFFGEGSRLTVL.

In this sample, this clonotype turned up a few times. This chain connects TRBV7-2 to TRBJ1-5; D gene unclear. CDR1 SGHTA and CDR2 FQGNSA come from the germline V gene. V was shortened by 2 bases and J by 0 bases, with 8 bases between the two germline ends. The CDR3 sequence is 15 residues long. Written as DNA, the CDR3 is TGTGCCAGCAGCTTATTGAGTTATAGCAATCAGCCCCAGCATTTT. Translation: CASSLLSYSNQPQHF.

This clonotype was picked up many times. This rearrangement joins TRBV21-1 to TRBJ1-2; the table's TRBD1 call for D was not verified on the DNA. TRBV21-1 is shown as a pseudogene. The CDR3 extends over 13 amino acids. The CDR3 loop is CASPPGGTGGYTF. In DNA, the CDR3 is TGTGCCAGCCCGCCCGGCGGGACGGGTGGCTACACCTTC.

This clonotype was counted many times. CDR3 protein: CASSYSVGTYGYTF. The DNA for the CDR3 is TGTGCCAGCAGTTACTCTGTAGGGACCTATGGCTACACCTTC. The chain couples TRBV6-5 to TRBJ1-2; D is possibly TRBD1 (5 bases). Germline CDR1 is MNHEY and CDR2 is SVGAGI. V was cut by 0 bases and J by 4 bases, with 9 bases left in between. The CDR3 has 14 residues.

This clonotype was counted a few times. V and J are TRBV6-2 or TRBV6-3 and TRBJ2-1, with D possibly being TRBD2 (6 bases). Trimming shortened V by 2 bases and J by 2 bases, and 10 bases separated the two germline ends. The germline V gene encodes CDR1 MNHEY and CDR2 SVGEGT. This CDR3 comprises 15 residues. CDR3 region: CASSYGTGPYNEQFF. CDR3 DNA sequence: TGTGCCAGCAGTTACGGGACTGGACCCTACAATGAGCAGTTCTTC.

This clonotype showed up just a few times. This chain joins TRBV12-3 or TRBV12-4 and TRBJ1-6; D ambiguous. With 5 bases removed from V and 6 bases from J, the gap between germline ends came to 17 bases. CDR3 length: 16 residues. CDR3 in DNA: TGTGCCAGCAGTAGCCCATCGGGTCCCGGTAATTCACCCCTCCACTTT. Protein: CASSSPSGPGNSPLHF.

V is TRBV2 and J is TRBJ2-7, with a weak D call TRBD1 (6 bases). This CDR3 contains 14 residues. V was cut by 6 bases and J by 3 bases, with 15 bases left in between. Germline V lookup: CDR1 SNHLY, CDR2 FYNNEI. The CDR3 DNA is TGTGCCAGCAGCGCCCGACAGGAGGTCTACGAGCAGTACGTC. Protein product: CASSARQEVYEQYV.

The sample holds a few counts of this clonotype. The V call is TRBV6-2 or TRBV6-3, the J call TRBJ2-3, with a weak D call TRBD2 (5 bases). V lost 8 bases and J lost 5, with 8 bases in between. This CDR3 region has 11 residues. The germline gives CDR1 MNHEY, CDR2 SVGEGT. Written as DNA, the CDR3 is TGTGCCAGCCAACGGGGAGATACGCAGTATTTT. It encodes CASQRGDTQYF.

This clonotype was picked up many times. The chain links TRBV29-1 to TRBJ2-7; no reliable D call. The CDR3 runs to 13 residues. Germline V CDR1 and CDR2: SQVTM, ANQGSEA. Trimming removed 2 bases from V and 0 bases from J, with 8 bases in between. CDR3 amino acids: CSVETGGSYEQYF. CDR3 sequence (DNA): TGCAGCGTTGAAACGGGCGGCTCCTACGAGCAGTACTTC.

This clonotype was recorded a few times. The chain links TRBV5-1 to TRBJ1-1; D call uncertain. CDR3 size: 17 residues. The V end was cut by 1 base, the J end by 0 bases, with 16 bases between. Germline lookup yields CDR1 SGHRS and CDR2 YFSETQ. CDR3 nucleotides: TGCGCCAGCAGCTTGAACTATAGGCAGCTAATGAACACTGAAGCTTTCTTT. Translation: CASSLNYRQLMNTEAFF. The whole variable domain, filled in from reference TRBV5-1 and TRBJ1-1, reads KAGVTQTPRYLIKTRGQQVTLSCSPISGHRSVSWYQQTPGQGLQFLFEYFSETQRNKGNFPGRFSGRQFSNSRSEMNVSTLELGDSALYLCASSLNYRQLMNTEAFFGQGTRLTVV.

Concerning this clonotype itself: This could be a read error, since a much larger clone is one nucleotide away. The CDR3 here is CASSWGLEGNVQFF. The CDR3 DNA is TGTGCCAGCAGTTGGGGACTAGAGGGCAATGTGCAGTTCTTC. V usage is TRBV6-5 and J usage is TRBJ2-1; TRBD2 matches at 8 bases. CDR1 MNHEY and CDR2 SVGAGI come from the germline V gene. CDR3 length: 14 amino acids.

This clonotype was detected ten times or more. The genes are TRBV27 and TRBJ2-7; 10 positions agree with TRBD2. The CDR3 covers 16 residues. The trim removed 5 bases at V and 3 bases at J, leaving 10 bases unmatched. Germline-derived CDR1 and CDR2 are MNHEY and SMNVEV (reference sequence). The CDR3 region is CASSPRAGGRRYEQYV. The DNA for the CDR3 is TGTGCCAGCAGTCCCAGAGCGGGAGGGAGGCGCTACGAGCAGTACGTC.

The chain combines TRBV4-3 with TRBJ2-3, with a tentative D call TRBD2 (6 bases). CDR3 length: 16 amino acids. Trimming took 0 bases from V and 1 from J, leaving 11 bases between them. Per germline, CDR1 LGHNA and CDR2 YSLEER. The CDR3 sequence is CASSQEEGLGTDTQYF. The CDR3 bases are TGCGCCAGCAGCCAAGAGGAGGGTTTGGGCACAGATACGCAGTATTTT.

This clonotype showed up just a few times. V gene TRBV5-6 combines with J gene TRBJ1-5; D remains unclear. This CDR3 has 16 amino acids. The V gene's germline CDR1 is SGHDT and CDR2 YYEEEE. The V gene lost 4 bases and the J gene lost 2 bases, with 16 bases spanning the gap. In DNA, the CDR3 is TGTGCCAGCAGCCCTTTTGCCGGGAGCGGCAATCAGCCCCAGCATTTT. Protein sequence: CASSPFAGSGNQPQHF.

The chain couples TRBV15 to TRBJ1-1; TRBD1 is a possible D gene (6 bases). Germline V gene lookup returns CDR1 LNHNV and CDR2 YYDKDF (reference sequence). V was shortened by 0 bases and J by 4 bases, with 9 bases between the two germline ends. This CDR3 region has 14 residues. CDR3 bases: TGTGCCACCAGCAGAGACGGGGGGCTCACTGAAGCTTTCTTT. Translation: CATSRDGGLTEAFF.

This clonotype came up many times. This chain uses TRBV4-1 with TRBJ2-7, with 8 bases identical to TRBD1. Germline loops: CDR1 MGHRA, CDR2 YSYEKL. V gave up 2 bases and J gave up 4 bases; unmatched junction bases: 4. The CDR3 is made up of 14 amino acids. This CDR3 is CASSQMTGAYEQYV. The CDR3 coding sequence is TGCGCCAGCAGCCAAATGACAGGGGCATACGAGCAGTACGTC.